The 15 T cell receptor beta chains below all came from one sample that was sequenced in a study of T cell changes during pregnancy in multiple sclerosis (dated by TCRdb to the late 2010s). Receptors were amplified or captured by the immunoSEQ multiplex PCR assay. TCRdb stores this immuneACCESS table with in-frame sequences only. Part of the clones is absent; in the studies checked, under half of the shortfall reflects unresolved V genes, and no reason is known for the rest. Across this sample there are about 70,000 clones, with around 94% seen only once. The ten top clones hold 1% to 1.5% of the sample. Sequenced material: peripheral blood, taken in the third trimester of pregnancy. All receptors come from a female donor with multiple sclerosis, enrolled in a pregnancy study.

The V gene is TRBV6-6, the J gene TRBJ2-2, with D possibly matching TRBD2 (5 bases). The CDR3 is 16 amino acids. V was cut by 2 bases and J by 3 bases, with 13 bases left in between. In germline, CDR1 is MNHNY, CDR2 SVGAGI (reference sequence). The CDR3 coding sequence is TGTGCCAGCAGTTACCCTACTAGTAGGGACACCGGGGAGCTGTTTTTT. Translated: CASSYPTSRDTGELFF.

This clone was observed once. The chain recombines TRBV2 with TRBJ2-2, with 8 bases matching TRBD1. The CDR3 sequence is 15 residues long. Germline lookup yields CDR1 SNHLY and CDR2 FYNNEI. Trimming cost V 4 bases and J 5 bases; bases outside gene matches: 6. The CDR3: CASSGTGGGTGELFF. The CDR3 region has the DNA TGTGCCAGCAGTGGAACAGGGGGTGGTACCGGGGAGCTGTTTTTT.

CDR3 sequence (DNA): TGTGCCAGCAGCCAAGAGGGACTCCGTAATGAAAAACTGTTTTTT. Residues: CASSQEGLRNEKLFF. This chain connects TRBV14 to TRBJ1-4, with D perhaps TRBD1 (5 bases). The CDR3 consists of 15 residues. Looked up from germline, CDR1 is SGHDN and CDR2 is FVKESK. Trimming took 0 bases from V and 4 from J, leaving 9 bases between them.

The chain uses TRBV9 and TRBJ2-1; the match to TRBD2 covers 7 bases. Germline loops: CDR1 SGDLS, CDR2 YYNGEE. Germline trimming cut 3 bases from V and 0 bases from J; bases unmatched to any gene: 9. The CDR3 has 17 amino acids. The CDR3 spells CASSGTSAESSYNEQFF. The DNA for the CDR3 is TGTGCCAGCAGCGGCACTAGCGCCGAAAGCTCCTACAATGAGCAGTTCTTC.

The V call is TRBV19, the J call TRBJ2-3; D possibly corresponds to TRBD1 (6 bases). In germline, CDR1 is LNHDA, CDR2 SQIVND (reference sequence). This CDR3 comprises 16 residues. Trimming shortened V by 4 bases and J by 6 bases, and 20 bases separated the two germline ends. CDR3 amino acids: CASSTYRAAKQDTQYF. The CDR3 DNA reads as TGTGCCAGTAGTACCTACAGGGCGGCCAAACAGGATACGCAGTATTTT.

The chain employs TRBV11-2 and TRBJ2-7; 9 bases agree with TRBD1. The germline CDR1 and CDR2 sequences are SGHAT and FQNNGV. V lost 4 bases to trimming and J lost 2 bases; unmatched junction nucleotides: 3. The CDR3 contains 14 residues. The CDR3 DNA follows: TGTGCCAGCAGCTCCCGGACAGGGGCCTACGAGCAGTACTTC. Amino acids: CASSSRTGAYEQYF.

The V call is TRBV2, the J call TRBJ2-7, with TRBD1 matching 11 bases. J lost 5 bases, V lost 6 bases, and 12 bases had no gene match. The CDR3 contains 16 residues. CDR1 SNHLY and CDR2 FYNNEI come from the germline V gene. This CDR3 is CASRGRRDRGSNEQYF. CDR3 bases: TGTGCCAGCAGGGGCCGCCGGGACAGGGGGAGTAACGAGCAGTACTTC.

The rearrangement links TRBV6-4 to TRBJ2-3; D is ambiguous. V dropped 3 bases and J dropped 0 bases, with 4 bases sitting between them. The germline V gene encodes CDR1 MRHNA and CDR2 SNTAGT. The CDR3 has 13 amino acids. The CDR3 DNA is TGTGCCAGCAGTGAAGCTAGCACAGATACGCAGTATTTT. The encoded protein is CASSEASTDTQYF.

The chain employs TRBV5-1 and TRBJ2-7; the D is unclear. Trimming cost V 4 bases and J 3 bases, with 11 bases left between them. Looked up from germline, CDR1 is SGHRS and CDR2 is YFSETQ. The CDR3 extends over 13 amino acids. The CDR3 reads CASSPSTDYEQYF. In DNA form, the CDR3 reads TGCGCCAGCAGCCCGTCCACAGACTACGAGCAGTACTTC. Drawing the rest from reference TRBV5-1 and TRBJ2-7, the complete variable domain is KAGVTQTPRYLIKTRGQQVTLSCSPISGHRSVSWYQQTPGQGLQFLFEYFSETQRNKGNFPGRFSGRQFSNSRSEMNVSTLELGDSALYLCASSPSTDYEQYFGPGTRLTVT.

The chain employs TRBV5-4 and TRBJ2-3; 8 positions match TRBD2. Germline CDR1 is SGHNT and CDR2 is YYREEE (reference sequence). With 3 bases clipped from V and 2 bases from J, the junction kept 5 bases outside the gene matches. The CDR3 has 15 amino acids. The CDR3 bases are TGTGCCAGCAGCTCTAAGACTAGCGCCACAGATACGCAGTATTTT. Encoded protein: CASSSKTSATDTQYF.

The DNA for the CDR3 is TGCAGCGTTGATGGGGGTCTAGCGGGAGAAGGAGAGCAGTTCTTC. Encoded protein: CSVDGGLAGEGEQFF. The V call is TRBV29-1, the J call TRBJ2-1; the match to TRBD2 covers 10 bases. The V gene end was trimmed by 3 bases and the J gene end by 10 bases; junction bases not matched to a gene: 12. Per germline, CDR1 SQVTM and CDR2 ANQGSEA. CDR3 length: 15 amino acids.

The DNA for the CDR3 is TGTGCCAGCAGCTTCGCTAGCGGGAGATCCTACAATGAGCAGTTCTTC. Its translation: CASSFASGRSYNEQFF. The rearrangement links TRBV7-2 to TRBJ2-1; 10 bases agree with TRBD2. The CDR3 runs 16 residues. With V trimmed by 3 bases and J by 1 base, 3 bases remained unmatched. CDR1 and CDR2 from the germline V gene are SGHTA and FQGNSA.

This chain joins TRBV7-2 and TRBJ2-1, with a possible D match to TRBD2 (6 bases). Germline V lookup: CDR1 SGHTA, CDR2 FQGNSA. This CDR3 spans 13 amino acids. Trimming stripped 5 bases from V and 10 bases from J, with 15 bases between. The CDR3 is CASSGRQGNEQFF. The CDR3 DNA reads TGTGCCAGCAGCGGGAGGCAGGGTAACGAGCAGTTCTTC.

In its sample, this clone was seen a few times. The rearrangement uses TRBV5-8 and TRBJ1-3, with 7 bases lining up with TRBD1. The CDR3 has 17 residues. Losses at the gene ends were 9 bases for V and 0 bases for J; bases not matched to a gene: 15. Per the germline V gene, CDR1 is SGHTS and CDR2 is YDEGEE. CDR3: CATIGPGQDGSGNTIYF. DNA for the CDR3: TGTGCCACCATCGGACCCGGACAGGACGGCTCTGGAAACACCATATATTTT.

CDR3: CASSLASGVTYEQYF. The CDR3 DNA reads TGTGCCAGCAGCTTAGCTAGCGGGGTGACCTACGAGCAGTACTTC. The rearrangement uses TRBV11-2 and TRBJ2-7, with 9 bases fitting TRBD2. Looked up from germline, CDR1 is SGHAT and CDR2 is FQNNGV. V trimming: 1 base; J trimming: 2 bases; junction bases outside the gene matches: 3. The CDR3 totals 15 residues.